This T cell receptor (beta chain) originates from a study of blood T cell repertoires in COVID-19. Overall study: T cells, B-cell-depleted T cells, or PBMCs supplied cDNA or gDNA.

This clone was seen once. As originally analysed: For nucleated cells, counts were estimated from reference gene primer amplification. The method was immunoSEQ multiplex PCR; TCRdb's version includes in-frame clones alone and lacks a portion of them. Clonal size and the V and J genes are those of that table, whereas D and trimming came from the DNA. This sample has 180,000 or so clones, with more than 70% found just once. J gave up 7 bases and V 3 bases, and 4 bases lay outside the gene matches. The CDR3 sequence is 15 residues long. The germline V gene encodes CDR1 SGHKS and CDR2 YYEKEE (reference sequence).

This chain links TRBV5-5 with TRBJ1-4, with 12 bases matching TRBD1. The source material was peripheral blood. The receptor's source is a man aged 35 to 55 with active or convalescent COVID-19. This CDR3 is CASSSGQGAGEKLFF. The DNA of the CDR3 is TGTGCCAGCAGCTCGGGACAGGGGGCGGGTGAAAAACTGTTTTTT.